This TCR beta chain derives from a study of tumor and adjacent non-tumor tissue in lung cancer. Study-level results: In normal lung, the top 100 clones were significantly more dominant than in tumor.

RNA was extracted from bulk tissue without any cell sorting. More than 3 cm separated this lung sample from the edge of the tumor. Newly diagnosed lung cancer patients had thoracic surgery in China, August–November 2014, without prior chemotherapy. The CDR3 consists of 13 residues. Germline V gives CDR1 SQVTM, CDR2 ANQGSEA. The germline V and J ends were trimmed by 7 bases and 9 bases, with 21 bases remaining between them. A modified ARM-PCR protocol with three rounds of nested PCR amplified TCRbeta. TCRdb itself ran the multiplex PCR reads through MiXCR, one entry per CDR3 protein. The sample shows 90,000 to 120,000 distinct CDR3 sequences, around three fifths of them seen only once. In the case of this clonotype: The antigen is unknown.

Sequencing was carried out using distant non-tumor lung tissue. The receptor was isolated from a man aged 30-40 years with non-small cell lung cancer. V is TRBV29-1 and J is TRBJ1-2; D not resolved. The CDR3 spells CSARVDVISCYTF. The CDR3 DNA reads as TGCAGCGCCCGAGTAGATGTAATCTCGTGCTACACCTTC.